The sequence of this T cell receptor beta chain was determined in a study of CD8 T cells in ankylosing spondylitis. TCR beta libraries were made by quantitative 5'-RACE with molecular barcodes. MiXCR was run by TCRdb on the 5' RACE reads, yielding one entry per CDR3 protein. The repertoire includes more than 150,000 distinct CDR3 sequences, roughly 12% of them detected once, and approximately 16% sits in the top ten. There are a few counts of this clonotype. Per germline, CDR1 SGHAT and CDR2 FQNNGV. The length of the CDR3 is 19 residues. V dropped 4 bases and J dropped 0 bases, with 22 bases sitting between them.

The J gene is TRBJ2-1, the V gene TRBV11-2; weak D call: TRBD1 (5 bases). The receptor was derived from a male donor with ankylosing spondylitis or in good health (not recorded which). Material: blood, either unsorted or a sorted T cell fraction (not recorded which). CDR3: CASSSDTLAPKSSYNEQFF. CDR3 coding DNA: TGTGCCAGCAGCTCGGACACCTTAGCCCCTAAGAGCTCCTACAATGAGCAGTTCTTC.